Described below is a single T cell receptor beta chain sequence and its context. What it recognizes is unknown. Patients all relapsed after autologous stem cell transplantation, and there was variation in brentuximab vedotin exposure. Complete response, partial response or progressive disease constituted the best responses recorded. This entry belongs to a study of PD-1 blockade in classical Hodgkin lymphoma. Study-wide context: Every 2 weeks, patients got 3 mg/kg intravenous nivolumab.

Assay used: immunoSEQ multiplex PCR; TCRdb lists only in-frame clones, some missing. The sample carries fewer than 50,000 clones, 88% recorded once. General study points: Underlying causes for the observed repertoire differences were not defined, possibly disease activity or prior therapy.

The CDR3 runs to 15 residues. Germline CDR1 MNHNY, CDR2 SVGAGI (reference sequence). The V end lost 1 base, the J end lost 5 bases, and 14 bases lay between the germline ends. The material was peripheral blood mononuclear cells (PBMCs), obtained at baseline. V usage is TRBV6-6 and J usage is TRBJ1-1, with a possible D match to TRBD1 (5 bases). The sequence was collected from a human donor with classical Hodgkin lymphoma. CDR3 nucleotide sequence: TGTGCCAGCAGTTACTTAACGGGGGGAGGAACTGAAGCTTTCTTT. Amino acids: CASSYLTGGGTEAFF.